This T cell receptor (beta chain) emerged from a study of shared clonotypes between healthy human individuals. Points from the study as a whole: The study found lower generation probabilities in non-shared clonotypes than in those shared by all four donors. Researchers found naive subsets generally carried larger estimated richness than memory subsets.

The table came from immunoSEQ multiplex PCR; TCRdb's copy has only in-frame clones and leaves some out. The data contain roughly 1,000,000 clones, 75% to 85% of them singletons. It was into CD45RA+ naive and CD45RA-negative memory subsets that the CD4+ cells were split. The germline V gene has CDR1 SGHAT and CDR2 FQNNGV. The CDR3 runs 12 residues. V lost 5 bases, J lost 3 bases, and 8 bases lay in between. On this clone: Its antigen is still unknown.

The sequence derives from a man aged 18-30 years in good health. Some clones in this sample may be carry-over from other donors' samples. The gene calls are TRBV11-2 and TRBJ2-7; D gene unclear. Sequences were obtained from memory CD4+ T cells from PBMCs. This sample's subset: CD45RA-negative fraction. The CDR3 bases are TGTGCCAGCAGCCGCTCTGGCTACGAGCAGTACTTC. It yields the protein CASSRSGYEQYF.